This T cell receptor (beta chain) emerged from a study of spatial heterogeneity in lung cancer. TCRdb re-derived calls from the 5' RACE reads in MiXCR, one entry per CDR3 protein. The table lists approximately 100,000 distinct CDR3 sequences, approximately 19% of them singletons. Time point indicated: blood at routine non-recurrence follow-up after resection. The trim removed 0 bases at V and 7 bases at J, leaving 11 bases unmatched. CDR3 size: 16 residues. Germline CDR1 GTSNPN, CDR2 SVGIG (reference sequence). J is TRBJ2-1 and V is TRBV30, with 8 nucleotides matching TRBD1. The TCR originated in a male donor with early-stage non-small cell lung cancer. The material sequenced was PBMCs, taken at follow-up. The CDR3 here is CAWSVLGDRFDNEQFF. CDR3 sequence (DNA): TGTGCCTGGAGTGTACTAGGGGACAGGTTCGATAATGAGCAGTTCTTC.